The next 25 T cell receptor beta chains were all read from a single sample in a study of cytomegalovirus exposure and HLA in healthy donors. PCR used 60 Vbeta primers and 13 Jbeta primers. Measured with immunoSEQ multiplex PCR; TCRdb has only the in-frame clones, and not every one. The table shows about 150,000 clones, with more than 75% occurring only once. Sequencing input: PBMCs. These receptors were obtained from a man aged 30 to 45 in good health and CMV-seronegative.

The chain links TRBV9 to TRBJ1-1; 8 bases agree with TRBD1. V trimming: 4 bases; J trimming: 1 base; junction bases outside the gene matches: 12. The CDR3 runs to 17 residues. CDR1 and CDR2 (germline): SGDLS, YYNGEE. CDR3 nucleotides: TGTGCCAGCAGCACCCGGACAGGGTCGCCGTGGAACACTGAAGCTTTCTTT. Translating it yields CASSTRTGSPWNTEAFF.

The V call is TRBV29-1, the J call TRBJ2-3; perhaps TRBD2 as D (6 bases). The ends were cut back, 6 bases at V and 4 bases at J, with 14 bases in the middle. Germline CDR1 and CDR2: SQVTM and ANQGSEA. This CDR3 comprises 13 residues. CDR3 coding DNA: TGCAGCGTCTCCGGGACTCCTTCAGATACGCAGTATTTT. Encoded protein: CSVSGTPSDTQYF.

The rearrangement joins TRBV28 to TRBJ2-5; no clear D gene. CDR1 and CDR2 (germline): MDHEN, SYDVKM. The CDR3 loop spans 13 amino acids. The ends were cut back, 5 bases at V and 7 bases at J, with 14 bases in the middle. The DNA of the CDR3 is TGTGCCAGCAGTCGACCAGGTGTCGGGACCCAGTACTTC. It encodes CASSRPGVGTQYF.

This chain connects TRBV7-9 to TRBJ2-5, with 11 bases that match TRBD2. Germline-derived CDR1 and CDR2 are SEHNR and FQNEAQ (reference sequence). J was trimmed by 14 bases and V by 5 bases; bases with no gene match: 16. This CDR3 is built from 15 residues. The CDR3 DNA reads as TGTGCCAGCAGCCTTCCCCCCTTGACTAGCGGGAAAAAATACTTC. Its translation: CASSLPPLTSGKKYF.

The rearrangement links TRBV19 to TRBJ2-3; D possibly corresponds to TRBD1 (5 bases). Trimming stripped 3 bases from V and 6 bases from J, with 10 bases between. The CDR3 runs 13 residues. Germline V lookup: CDR1 LNHDA, CDR2 SQIVND (reference sequence). This CDR3 is CASSMGRVDTQYF. The CDR3 nucleotides read TGTGCCAGTAGTATGGGCAGGGTGGATACGCAGTATTTT. Based on the CDR3 plus reference TRBV19 and TRBJ2-3, the full variable domain is DGGITQSPKYLFRKEGQNVTLSCEQNLNHDAMYWYRQDPGQGLRLIYYSQIVNDFQKGDIAEGYSVSREKKESFPLTVTSAQKNPTAFYLCASSMGRVDTQYFGPGTRLTVL.

The chain carries TRBV11-2 and TRBJ1-3; D might be TRBD1 (5 bases). V shed 4 bases and J shed 4 bases, with 8 bases lying between them. The CDR3 spans 13 residues. Looked up from germline, CDR1 is SGHAT and CDR2 is FQNNGV. The CDR3 DNA is TGTGCCAGCAGCTCGGACAACGGAAACACCATATATTTT. Translated: CASSSDNGNTIYF.

This rearrangement joins TRBV10-3 to TRBJ2-7, with D possibly being TRBD1 (5 bases). In germline, CDR1 is ENHRY, CDR2 SYGVKD. Trimming left V 7 bases short and J 0 bases short, with 13 bases between. The CDR3 runs to 14 residues. The CDR3 spells CAIKMTDSSYEQYF. CDR3 DNA: TGTGCCATCAAGATGACTGACAGCTCCTACGAGCAGTACTTC.

V gene TRBV29-1 combines with J gene TRBJ2-7; 10 nucleotides line up with TRBD1. The CDR3 runs to 15 residues. CDR1 SQVTM and CDR2 ANQGSEA come from the germline V gene. The V gene end was trimmed by 4 bases and the J gene end by 4 bases; junction bases not matched to a gene: 10. The CDR3 here is CSVARGTGVLYEQYF. The CDR3 bases are TGCAGCGTTGCCCGCGGGACAGGGGTATTATACGAGCAGTACTTC.

The V gene is TRBV15, the J gene TRBJ2-3; the D gene is possibly TRBD2 (5 bases). The germline V gene has CDR1 LNHNV and CDR2 YYDKDF (reference sequence). The V end was cut by 0 bases, the J end by 2 bases, with 12 bases between. The CDR3 sequence is 16 residues long. Here the CDR3 DNA reads TGTGCCACCAGCAGAGATAGGAGGTCCTCCACAGATACGCAGTATTTT. This gives the protein CATSRDRRSSTDTQYF.

The gene calls are TRBV19 and TRBJ2-4; the match to TRBD1 covers 8 bases. CDR1 and CDR2 (germline): LNHDA, SQIVND (reference sequence). Trimming cost V 6 bases and J 9 bases; bases outside gene matches: 7. This CDR3 has 13 amino acids. CDR3 sequence reads: CASSQQGVGIQYF. The CDR3 coding sequence is TGTGCCAGTAGCCAACAGGGGGTGGGCATTCAGTACTTC.

The chain carries TRBV7-2 and TRBJ2-5, with a possible D match to TRBD2 (5 bases). The CDR3 is 14 residues long. Germline CDR1 SGHTA, CDR2 FQGNSA. The ends were cut back, 5 bases at V and 5 bases at J, with 15 bases in the middle. CDR3 coding DNA: TGTGCCAGCAGCCCCTACGGGAACGGGGAGACCCAGTACTTC. Its protein product is CASSPYGNGETQYF.

The sample holds one count of this clone. This sequence joins TRBV18 and TRBJ1-1, with D possibly being TRBD1 (6 bases). Germline loops: CDR1 KGHSH, CDR2 LQKENI. The CDR3 contains 12 residues. Trimming pared 6 bases from V and 6 bases from J, leaving 11 bases between. In DNA form, the CDR3 reads TGTGCCAGCTCCCCCAGGGGAGCTGAAGCTTTCTTT. Encoded protein: CASSPRGAEAFF.

The gene calls are TRBV2 and TRBJ2-1; D is unclear. Trimming stripped 6 bases from V and 3 bases from J, with 12 bases between. CDR1 is SNHLY and CDR2 is FYNNEI in the germline V gene. The CDR3 is 14 residues long. In DNA form, the CDR3 reads TGTGCCAGCAGCCAAGAGTCGGGCTACAATGAGCAGTTCTTC. It yields the protein CASSQESGYNEQFF.

The V call is TRBV15, the J call TRBJ2-2; 7 bases are a match to TRBD1. Germline CDR1 is LNHNV and CDR2 is YYDKDF (reference sequence). This CDR3 region has 14 residues. The trim removed 3 bases at V and 4 bases at J, leaving 2 bases unmatched. The CDR3 nucleotides read TGTGCCACCAGCAGGACAGGGAGCACCGGGGAGCTGTTTTTT. This codes for CATSRTGSTGELFF.

CDR3 coding DNA: TGCGCCAGCAGCGATACCGGGACAGTAAGTGAAAAACTGTTTTTT. Translated: CASSDTGTVSEKLFF. J is TRBJ1-4 and V is TRBV5-1; the match to TRBD1 covers 7 bases. The CDR3 loop spans 15 amino acids. CDR1 is SGHRS, CDR2 YFSETQ, per germline. Unmatched junction bases numbered 10, after V lost 4 bases and J lost 7 bases.

The chain combines TRBV9 with TRBJ1-1, with TRBD1 as a possible D gene (6 bases). The CDR3 spans 17 residues. CDR1 is SGDLS and CDR2 is YYNGEE in the germline V gene. Deletions cut 4 bases from V and 1 base from J, with 20 bases between. CDR3 sequence: CASSPIGGGQPNTEAFF. The CDR3 nucleotides are TGTGCCAGCAGCCCAATTGGGGGGGGGCAGCCGAACACTGAAGCTTTCTTT.

This clone was found once. The V call is TRBV19, the J call TRBJ1-1; 8 positions match TRBD1. The CDR3 consists of 15 residues. Unmatched junction bases numbered 10, after V lost 4 bases and J lost 6 bases. Germline CDR1 LNHDA, CDR2 SQIVND (reference sequence). In DNA, the CDR3 is TGTGCCAGTAGTACTCTCCAGGGGGCATGGGCTGAAGCTTTCTTT. It encodes CASSTLQGAWAEAFF.

The chain links TRBV6-5 to TRBJ1-4; D remains unclear. The ends were cut back, 6 bases at V and 4 bases at J, with 12 bases in the middle. Germline CDR1 MNHEY, CDR2 SVGAGI. CDR3 length: 14 residues. Here the CDR3 reads CASSSNSGNEKLFF. The CDR3 nucleotides are TGTGCCAGCAGCTCTAATAGTGGTAATGAAAAACTGTTTTTT.

This clone was seen just once. The CDR3 sequence is CASSTGETQYF. The CDR3 region has the DNA TGTGCCAGCAGCACCGGAGAGACCCAGTACTTC. The rearrangement links TRBV7-2 to TRBJ2-5; D uncertain. The CDR3 contains 11 residues. CDR1 and CDR2 (germline): SGHTA, FQGNSA. With 5 bases removed from V and 4 bases from J, the gap between germline ends came to 5 bases.

The V gene is TRBV5-8, the J gene TRBJ1-2, with 7 bases that match TRBD1. CDR1 is SGHTS and CDR2 is YDEGEE in the germline V gene. The CDR3 spans 14 residues. V was clipped by 2 bases and J by 4 bases; unmatched bases: 5. In DNA form, the CDR3 reads TGTGCCAGCAGCTTTAACAGGGGAGGCTATGGCTACACCTTC. It yields the protein CASSFNRGGYGYTF.

This clone was recorded a few times. J is TRBJ2-2 and V is TRBV9; D is undetermined. This CDR3 spans 14 amino acids. Trimming left V 3 bases short and J 0 bases short, with 6 bases between. CDR1 is SGDLS, CDR2 YYNGEE, per germline. CDR3 nucleotide sequence: TGTGCCAGCAGCGAGCTGGCGAACACCGGGGAGCTGTTTTTT. Protein sequence: CASSELANTGELFF. The full variable domain, with the rest looked up from reference TRBV9 and TRBJ2-2, is DSGVTQTPKHLITATGQRVTLRCSPRSGDLSVYWYQQSLDQGLQFLIQYYNGEERAKGNILERFSAQQFPDLHSELNLSSLELGDSALYFCASSELANTGELFFGEGSRLTVL.

J is TRBJ1-2 and V is TRBV5-5, with D unresolved. V lost 1 base, J lost 0 bases, and 13 bases lay in between. This CDR3 contains 16 residues. CDR1 and CDR2 (germline): SGHKS, YYEKEE (reference sequence). The CDR3 here is CASSLLSSRPNYGYTF. The CDR3 bases are TGTGCCAGCAGCTTGCTGAGTAGCAGACCTAACTATGGCTACACCTTC.

The J gene is TRBJ2-7, the V gene TRBV4-1, with 9 positions matching TRBD1. The germline gives CDR1 MGHRA, CDR2 YSYEKL. This CDR3 spans 14 amino acids. The V segment lost 4 bases and the J segment 5 bases; nucleotides outside the gene matches: 6. This chain's CDR3 is CASSRGQGIDEQYF. The CDR3 region has the DNA TGCGCCAGCAGCCGGGGACAGGGTATCGACGAGCAGTACTTC.

V usage is TRBV7-9 and J usage is TRBJ2-6, with 12 bases lining up with TRBD2. The trim removed 3 bases at V and 2 bases at J, leaving 5 bases unmatched. The length of the CDR3 is 18 residues. Germline loops: CDR1 SEHNR, CDR2 FQNEAQ (reference sequence). The CDR3 reads CASSFRSSGRAGANVLTF. The CDR3 DNA follows: TGTGCCAGCAGCTTCAGATCTAGCGGGAGGGCTGGGGCCAACGTCCTGACTTTC.

The chain combines TRBV2 with TRBJ1-2; D gene unclear. CDR1 is SNHLY and CDR2 is FYNNEI in the germline V gene. This CDR3 contains 13 residues. Deletions cut 4 bases from V and 8 bases from J, with 14 bases between. CDR3: CASSVRPQPGYTF. CDR3 in DNA: TGTGCCAGCAGTGTGAGGCCCCAACCCGGCTACACCTTC.